This T cell receptor beta chain was sequenced in a study of spatial heterogeneity in lung cancer. Study-wide findings and caveats: Resection blood, more than follow-up blood, showed ubiquitous expanded tumor TCRs.

The sample holds many counts of this clonotype. The antigen is not known. TCRdb redid the calling of the 5' RACE reads with MiXCR, one entry per CDR3 protein. The table shows about 16,000 distinct CDR3 sequences, with 5.5% to 7% occurring only once. Trimming removed 3 bases from V and 2 bases from J, with 16 bases in between. Per the germline V gene, CDR1 is MNHEY and CDR2 is SMNVEV (reference sequence). The CDR3 totals 16 residues. Time point specified: blood at routine non-recurrence follow-up after resection. The specimen was PBMCs, collected at follow-up. This receptor was taken from a male donor with early-stage non-small cell lung cancer. V is TRBV27 and J is TRBJ1-2, with D possibly TRBD1 on 5 matching bases. The CDR3 DNA reads as TGTGCCAGCAGTTTCTGGACAACCGCGGGGAACTATGGCTACACCTTC. Amino acids: CASSFWTTAGNYGYTF.